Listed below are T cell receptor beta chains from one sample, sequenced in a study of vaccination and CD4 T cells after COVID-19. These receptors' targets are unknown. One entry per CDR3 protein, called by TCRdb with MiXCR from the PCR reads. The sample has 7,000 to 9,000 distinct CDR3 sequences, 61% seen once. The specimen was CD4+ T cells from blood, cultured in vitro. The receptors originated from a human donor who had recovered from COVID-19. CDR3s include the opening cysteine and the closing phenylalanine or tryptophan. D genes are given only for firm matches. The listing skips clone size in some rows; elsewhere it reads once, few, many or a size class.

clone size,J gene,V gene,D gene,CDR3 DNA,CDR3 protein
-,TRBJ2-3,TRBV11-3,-,TGTGCCAGCAGCTTAGCGGACACAGATACGCAGTATTTT,CASSLADTDTQYF
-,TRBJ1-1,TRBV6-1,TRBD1,TGTGCCAGCAGTAGGTCGGACAGGGGCCGCCCGAAGGCTTTCTTT,CASSRSDRGRPKAFF
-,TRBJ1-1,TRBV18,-,TGTGCCAGCTCATCGGACGGATCGAACACTGAAGCTTTCTTT,CASSSDGSNTEAFF
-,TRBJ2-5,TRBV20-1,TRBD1,TGCAGTGCCCAGACAGGGGGCGCCCAGTACTTC,CSAQTGGAQYF
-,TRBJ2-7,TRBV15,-,TGTGCCACCAGCAGAGATGTTGGGACACCCTACGAGCAGTACTTC,CATSRDVGTPYEQYF
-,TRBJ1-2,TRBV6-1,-,TGTGCCAGCAGTCCTATCGGGGGTCGGTACTATGGCTACACCTTC,CASSPIGGRYYGYTF
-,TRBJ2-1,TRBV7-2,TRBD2,TGTGCCAGCAGTTACCGGGGGGGGAACAATGAGCAGTTCTTC,CASSYRGGNNEQFF
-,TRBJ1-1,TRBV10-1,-,TGCGCCAGCAGTGAGTCGCCAAGGGGGGACACTGAAGCTTTCTTT,CASSESPRGDTEAFF
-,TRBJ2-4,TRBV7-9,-,TGTGCCAGCAGCTTAAGGTCCGGTAGCAAAAACATTCAGTACTTC,CASSLRSGSKNIQYF
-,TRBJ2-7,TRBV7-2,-,TGTGCCAGCAGCTCCGGGATCGGCGAGCAGTACTTC,CASSSGIGEQYF
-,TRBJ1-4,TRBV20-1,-,TGCAGTGCTAGAAATGGACCCTGGGATGAAAAACTGTTTTTT,CSARNGPWDEKLFF
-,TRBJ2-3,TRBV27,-,TGTGCCAGCAGTTCCCGTGGTGCTAGCACAGATACGCAGTATTTT,CASSSRGASTDTQYF
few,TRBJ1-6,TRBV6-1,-,TGTGCCAGCAGCGGACATAGTAATTCACCCCTCCACTTT,CASSGHSNSPLHF
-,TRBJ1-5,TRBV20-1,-,TGCAGTGCTAGAGATGGTTCCAGGAATAGCAATCAGCCCCAGCATTTT,CSARDGSRNSNQPQHF
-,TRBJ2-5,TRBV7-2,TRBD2,TGTGCCAGCAGCACTCAAGCGGGAAACCAAGAGACCCAGTACTTC,CASSTQAGNQETQYF
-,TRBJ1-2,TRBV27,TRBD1,TGTGCCAGCAGTGGGACAGGGGGCTCTAACTATGGCTACACCTTC,CASSGTGGSNYGYTF
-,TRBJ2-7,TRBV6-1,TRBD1,TGTGCCAGCAGTGAAGTGGCAGGGGGTATGTACGAGCAGTACTTC,CASSEVAGGMYEQYF
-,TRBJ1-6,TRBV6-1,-,TGTGCCAGCAGTGTTATGGAGATGGCACCCCTCCACTTT,CASSVMEMAPLHF
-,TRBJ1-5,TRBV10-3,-,TGTGCCATCAGTGAGTCACAGAGAGATCAGCCCCAGCATTTT,CAISESQRDQPQHF
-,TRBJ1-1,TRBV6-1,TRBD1,TGTGCCAGCAGTCGGACAGGGAGAACTGAAGCTTTCTTT,CASSRTGRTEAFF
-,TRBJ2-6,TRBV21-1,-,TGTGCCAGCAGCAAAGGGGCAGGGCTTACCTCTGGGGCCAACGTCCTGACTTTC,CASSKGAGLTSGANVLTF
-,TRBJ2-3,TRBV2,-,TGTGCCAGCAGTATCAACACAGATACGCAGTATTTT,CASSINTDTQYF
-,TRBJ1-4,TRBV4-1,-,TGCGCCAGCAGCCAAGATAAGGGATCCCTTAAGAGGGAAAAACTGTTTTTT,CASSQDKGSLKREKLFF
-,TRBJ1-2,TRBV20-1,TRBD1,TGCAGTGCTAGAGACCTACAGGGGGCCTTCAATTATGGCTACACCTTC,CSARDLQGAFNYGYTF
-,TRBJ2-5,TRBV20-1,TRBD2,TGCAGTGCTAGAGATGGGGTCGCGGGGGACCAGTACTTC,CSARDGVAGDQYF
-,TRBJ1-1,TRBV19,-,TGTGCCAGTACTGAGGGGCCTTACACTGAAGCTTTCTTT,CASTEGPYTEAFF
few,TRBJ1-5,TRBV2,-,TGTGCCAGCAGTCCCAGGTCGTTCCAGCCCCAGCATTTT,CASSPRSFQPQHF
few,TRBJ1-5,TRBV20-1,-,TGCAGTGCTAGAGATCTAGGGATTCGGGGCAATCAGCCCCAGCATTTT,CSARDLGIRGNQPQHF
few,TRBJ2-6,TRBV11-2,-,TGTGCCAGCAGCCCAAGACACCACTCTGGGGCCAACGTCCTGACTTTC,CASSPRHHSGANVLTF
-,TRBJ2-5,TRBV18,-,TGTGCCAGCTCACCGGGAGTAGGGGAGACCCAGTACTTC,CASSPGVGETQYF
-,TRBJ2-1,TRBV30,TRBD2,TGTGCCTGGAGCGCCCCGGCTAGCGGGGGGGGAAATGAGCAGTTCTTC,CAWSAPASGGGNEQFF
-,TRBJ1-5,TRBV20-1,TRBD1,TGCAGTGCTACCGCTGACAGGGGTCTGGTTCAGGAGCCCCAGCATTTT,CSATADRGLVQEPQHF
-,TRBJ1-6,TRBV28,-,TGTGCCAGCAGTTCGCGGAGCTCCTATAATTCACCCCTCCACTTT,CASSSRSSYNSPLHF
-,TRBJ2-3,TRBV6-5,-,TGTGCCAGCAGTTATGACCGGGCCCCCCGAGATACGCAGTATTTT,CASSYDRAPRDTQYF
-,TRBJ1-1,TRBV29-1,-,TGCAGCGTTGGAGTCGGGGGCAATGCTTTCTTT,CSVGVGGNAFF
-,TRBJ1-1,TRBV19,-,TGTGCCAGTAGTATTTACGGTGACACTGAAGCTTTCTTT,CASSIYGDTEAFF
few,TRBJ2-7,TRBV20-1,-,TGCAGTGCTAGGGTAGCGGACGTTAATAAGCAGTACTTC,CSARVADVNKQYF
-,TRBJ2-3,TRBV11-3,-,TGTGCCAGCAGCACTATGGCAGATACGCAGTATTTT,CASSTMADTQYF
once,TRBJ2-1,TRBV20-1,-,TGCAGTGCCCGAGATCTTGGCAGAATGAAGTACAATGAGCAGTTCTTC,CSARDLGRMKYNEQFF
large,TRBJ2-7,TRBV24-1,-,TGTGCCACCAGTGGAGGAGTATCCTACGAGCAGTACTTC,CATSGGVSYEQYF
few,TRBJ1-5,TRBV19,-,TGTGCCAGTAGTATGGGGACACCCAGCCACAATCAGCCCCAGCATTTT,CASSMGTPSHNQPQHF
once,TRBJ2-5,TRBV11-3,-,TGTGCCAGCAGCCGTCACAGGAGCGAAGAGACCCAGTACTTC,CASSRHRSEETQYF
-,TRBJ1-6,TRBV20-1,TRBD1,TGCAGTGCCCAACTACAGGGGAAAAATAATTCACCCCTCCACTTT,CSAQLQGKNNSPLHF
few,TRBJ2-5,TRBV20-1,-,TGCAGTGCTAGGATGGGGGGCCAAGAGACCCAGTACTTC,CSARMGGQETQYF
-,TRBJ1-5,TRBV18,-,TGTGCCAGCCCCGCAGGGGTAGGCAATCAGCCCCAGCATTTT,CASPAGVGNQPQHF
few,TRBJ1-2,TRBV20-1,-,TGCAGTGCTAGATTGGCGGGGGGGCATGGCTACACCTTC,CSARLAGGHGYTF